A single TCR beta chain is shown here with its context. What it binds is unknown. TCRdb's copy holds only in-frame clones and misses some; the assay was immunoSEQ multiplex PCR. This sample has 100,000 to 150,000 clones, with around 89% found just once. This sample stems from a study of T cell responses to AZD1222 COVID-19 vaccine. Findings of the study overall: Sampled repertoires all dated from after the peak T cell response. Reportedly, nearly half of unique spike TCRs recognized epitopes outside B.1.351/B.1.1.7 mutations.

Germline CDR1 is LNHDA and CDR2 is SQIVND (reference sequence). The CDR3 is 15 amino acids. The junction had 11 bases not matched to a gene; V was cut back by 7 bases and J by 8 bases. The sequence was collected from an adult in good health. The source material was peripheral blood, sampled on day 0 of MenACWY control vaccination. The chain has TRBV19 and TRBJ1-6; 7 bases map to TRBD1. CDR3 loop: CASTPSARGDSPLHF. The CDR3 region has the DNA TGTGCCAGTACCCCTTCGGCCAGGGGGGATTCACCCCTCCACTTT. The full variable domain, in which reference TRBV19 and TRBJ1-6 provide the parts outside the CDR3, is DGGITQSPKYLFRKEGQNVTLSCEQNLNHDAMYWYRQDPGQGLRLIYYSQIVNDFQKGDIAEGYSVSREKKESFPLTVTSAQKNPTAFYLCASTPSARGDSPLHFGNGTRLTVT.